The clone carrying this TCR beta chain has a single count. These data originate in a study of blood T cell repertoires in COVID-19. Study-wide context: Donors in the United States, Italy and Spain gave samples during acute or convalescent COVID-19. T cells, B-cell-depleted T cells, or PBMCs provided the cDNA or gDNA that served as material.

Authors' methods: Estimation of nucleated cell counts relied on the amplification of reference gene primers. The method was immunoSEQ multiplex PCR; TCRdb's version includes in-frame clones alone and lacks a portion of them. V and J calls and clone size are given by that table; D and trimming were obtained from the DNA. The table lists 20,000 to 25,000 clones, over 80% of them singletons. The J segment lost 4 bases and the V segment lost 5 bases, leaving 12 bases of the junction unmatched. This CDR3 contains 17 residues. Germline CDR1 MNHNY, CDR2 SVGAGI (reference sequence). The sequence was obtained from an elderly woman with acute or convalescent COVID-19. The gene calls are TRBV6-6 and TRBJ2-2; 8 bases line up with TRBD1. Sequences were obtained from peripheral blood. CDR3 sequence (DNA): TGTGCCAGCAGTCCCCGTCGGGCAGGGGGCGGCACCGGGGAGCTGTTTTTT. It codes for CASSPRRAGGGTGELFF.